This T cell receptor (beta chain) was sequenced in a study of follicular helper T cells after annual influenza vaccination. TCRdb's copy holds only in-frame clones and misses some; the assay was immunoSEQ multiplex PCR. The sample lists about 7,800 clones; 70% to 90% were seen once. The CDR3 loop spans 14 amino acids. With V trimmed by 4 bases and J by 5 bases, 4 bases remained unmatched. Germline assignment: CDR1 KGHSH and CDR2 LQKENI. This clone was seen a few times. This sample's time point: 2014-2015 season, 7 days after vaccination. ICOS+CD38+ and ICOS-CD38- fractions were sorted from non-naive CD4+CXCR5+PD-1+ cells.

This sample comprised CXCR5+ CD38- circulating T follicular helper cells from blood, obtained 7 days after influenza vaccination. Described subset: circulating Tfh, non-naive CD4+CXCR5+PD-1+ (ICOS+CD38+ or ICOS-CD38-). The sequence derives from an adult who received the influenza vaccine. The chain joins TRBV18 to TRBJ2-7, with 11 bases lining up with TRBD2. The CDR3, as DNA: TGTGCCAGCTCACGACTAGCGGGGCAGGACGAGCAGTACTTC. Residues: CASSRLAGQDEQYF. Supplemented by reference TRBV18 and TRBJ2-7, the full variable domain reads NAGVMQNPRHLVRRRGQEARLRCSPMKGHSHVYWYRQLPEEGLKFMVYLQKENIIDESGMPKERFSAEFPKEGPSILRIQQVVRGDSAAYFCASSRLAGQDEQYFGPGTRLTVT.